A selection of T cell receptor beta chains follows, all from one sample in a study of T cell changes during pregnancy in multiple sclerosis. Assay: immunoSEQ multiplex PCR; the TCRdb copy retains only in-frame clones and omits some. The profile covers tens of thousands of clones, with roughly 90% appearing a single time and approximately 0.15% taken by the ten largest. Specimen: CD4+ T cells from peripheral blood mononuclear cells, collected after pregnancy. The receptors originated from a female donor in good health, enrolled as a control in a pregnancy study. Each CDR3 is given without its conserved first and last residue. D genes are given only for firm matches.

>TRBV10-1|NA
ANPRTPGMNTEAF
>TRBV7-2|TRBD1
ASSRRTGTNEQY
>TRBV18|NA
ASSAGLSSYEQY
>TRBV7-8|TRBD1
ASSLEGQGAGGYT
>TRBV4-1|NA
ASSQGGNNQPQH
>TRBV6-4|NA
ASSQSPGYLGEQY
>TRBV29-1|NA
SVATARTEAF
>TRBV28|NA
ASREGGAGDTQY
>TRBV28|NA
ASSPRPQGTGELF
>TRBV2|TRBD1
ASVPGQVYNEQF
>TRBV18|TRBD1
ASSPKGQQAF
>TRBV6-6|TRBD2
ASSLGLTSGQETQY
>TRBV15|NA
ATSRDRGLETQY
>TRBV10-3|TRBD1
AISPTGKETQY
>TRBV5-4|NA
ASSLGGTLLEKLF
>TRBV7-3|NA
ASSLGSQGETQY
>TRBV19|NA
ASSIDQPTQGRWKTQY
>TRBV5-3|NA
ARSLERKVMVEGGAYTGELF
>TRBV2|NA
ASSPTRTLNEQF
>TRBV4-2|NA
ASSQDTNYGYT
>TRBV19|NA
ASSLRQATEQY
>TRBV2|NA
ARRGQLITDTQY
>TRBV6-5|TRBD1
ASSGQGNSPLH
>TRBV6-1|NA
ASSAPVGAADTQY
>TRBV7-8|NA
ASQRDSNTEAF
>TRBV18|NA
ASSPGSSTEAF
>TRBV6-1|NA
ASSDSYYSNQPQH
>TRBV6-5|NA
ASSYTYNEKLF
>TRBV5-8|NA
ASTLRPDSGNTIY
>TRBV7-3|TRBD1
ASSFQGQGATEAF
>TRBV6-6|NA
ASSLKRDYGYT
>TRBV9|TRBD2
ASSVDGGGAPDTQY
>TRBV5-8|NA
ASSLEAVQPQH
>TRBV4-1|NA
ASGTGQRNEQF
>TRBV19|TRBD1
ASSRGQANNEQF
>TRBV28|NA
ASITGVRGQPQH
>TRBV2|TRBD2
ASSRSGALYEQY
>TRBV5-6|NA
ASSLEGLNYGYT
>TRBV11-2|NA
ASSFPGGANVLT
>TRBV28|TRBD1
ASSKLDRGWGEDTEAF
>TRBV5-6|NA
ASTVRVTDTQY
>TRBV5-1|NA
ASSLGTPNTGELF
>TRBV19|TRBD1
ASRGDRATGELF
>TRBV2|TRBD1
ASTQTGGAGYT
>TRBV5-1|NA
ASSLGTAQETQY
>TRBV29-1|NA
SGSDSLYYGYT
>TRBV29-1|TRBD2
SLPTGQGGAQF
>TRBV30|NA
AWRRGRLNEQF
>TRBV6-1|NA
ASSSRDYEQY
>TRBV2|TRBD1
ASRLQGLQETQY
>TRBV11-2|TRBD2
ASSLGLAGGPRPEQF
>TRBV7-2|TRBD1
ASSLDRGTEAF
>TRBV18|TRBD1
ASSSNRGERWQH
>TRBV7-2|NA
ASRSGTEAF
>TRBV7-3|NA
ASSRGYQETQY